This paragraph reports one TCR beta chain. In this sample, this clonotype turned up a few times. Its cognate antigen has yet to be identified. There are no base qualities to consult, and no much larger clone falls within one base. TCRdb lists the instrument as Illumina HiSeq 2500. Quantitative 5'-RACE with molecular barcodes was the method used to prepare the TCR beta libraries. In the original analysis: To identify disease-linked TCR variants, a new computational method was used, one built on a probabilistic model of VDJ rearrangement. TCRdb ran its own pipeline on the public reads, namely fastp trimming at Q25 and MiXCR clone calling, and kept in-frame beta chains. Records with the same CDR3 protein are collapsed into one entry carrying the most frequent genes and DNA. Clone size and V and J calls follow TCRdb, not the original study. The sample table shows roughly 700,000 distinct CDR3 sequences, and roughly 19% are seen once. The ten largest make up under 20% of the sample.

From the germline V gene (reference sequence), CDR1 is DFQATT and CDR2 is SNEGSKA. The CDR3 spans 15 residues, from the cysteine through the phenylalanine. Only the CDR3 DNA is retained, 45 bases long and in frame from the first base. V lost 4 bases and J lost 2 bases; the stretch between them is 15 bases long. This entry is derived from a study of CD8 T cells in ankylosing spondylitis (TCRdb year 2017). General notes on the study: To find TCR variants linked to disease, the study profiled T cell receptor beta repertoires in ankylosing spondylitis patients and healthy donors. The full study cohort was made up of 25 ankylosing spondylitis patients and 108 healthy donors. Samples of peripheral blood were taken, and for ankylosing spondylitis patients, synovial fluid was collected as well.

Broad study findings and their caveats: The disease-linked clones were reported as significantly enriched in matched synovial fluid samples from ankylosing spondylitis patients. Blood from ankylosing spondylitis patients appeared to be characterized by a TCR beta motif made up of under ten highly homologous amino acid variants. Some TCR beta motif variants had previously been reported in synovial fluid and blood of reactive arthritis patients, which suggested common disease-initiation mechanisms. The disease-linked clones had a CD8+ phenotype and were found at relatively low frequencies in peripheral blood.

Sequenced input: blood, either unsorted or a sorted T cell fraction (not recorded which). The rearranged segments are TRBV20-1 and TRBJ2-1; the best D guess is TRBD2, with 5 bases matching. The sequence was obtained from a male donor with ankylosing spondylitis. CDR3 protein: CSATTERNTYNEQFF. The DNA sequence reads TGCAGTGCTACCACCGAGCGGAACACCTACAATGAGCAGTTCTTC.